This passage covers 5 T cell receptor beta chains from one sample sequenced in a study of human thymus T cells. Profiling relied on immunoSEQ multiplex PCR, and the TCRdb table lists in-frame clones only, not all of them. The sample holds fewer than 90,000 clones; just over 95% are singletons and the top ten take roughly 0.03%. Thymic tissue was derived from resections collected during corrective heart surgery. The sample consisted of thymus tissue. The receptor set was obtained from a boy under two years old with a congenital heart defect but otherwise immunologically healthy.

The CDR3 here is CASGLAGADVENEQFF. The CDR3 DNA reads as TGTGCTAGTGGTTTGGCAGGGGCGGATGTCGAAAATGAGCAGTTCTTC. The genes are TRBV12-5 and TRBJ2-1; a weak D match, TRBD1 (6 bases). Per the germline V gene, CDR1 is LGHNT and CDR2 is FRNRAP. The ends were cut back, 1 base at V and 7 bases at J, with 17 bases in the middle. There are 16 residues in the CDR3.

In nucleotides, the CDR3 is TGCAGCGTTGAAGGGGGACTCGGCGGGGGTTACAATGAGCAGTTCTTC. The encoded protein is CSVEGGLGGGYNEQFF. The genes are TRBV29-1 and TRBJ2-1; 7 nucleotides align to TRBD2. V shed 1 base and J 4 bases; nucleotides not matched to a gene: 10. Germline lookup yields CDR1 SQVTM and CDR2 ANQGSEA. The CDR3 runs 16 residues.

V and J are TRBV30 and TRBJ2-1; D may be TRBD1 (6 bases). Germline V gene data show CDR1 as GTSNPN and CDR2 as SVGIG (reference sequence). V dropped 4 bases and J dropped 0 bases, with 19 bases sitting between them. There are 17 residues in the CDR3. CDR3 protein: CAWTGPWGTPSYNEQFF. The CDR3 nucleotides are TGTGCCTGGACCGGACCCTGGGGGACACCCTCCTACAATGAGCAGTTCTTC. The variable domain in full, completed from reference TRBV30 and TRBJ2-1, reads SQTIHQWPATLVQPVGSPLSLECTVEGTSNPNLYWYRQAAGRGLQLLFYSVGIGQISSEVPQNLSASRPQDRQFILSSKKLLLSDSGFYLCAWTGPWGTPSYNEQFFGPGTRLTVL.

The chain couples TRBV7-2 to TRBJ1-3; D gene uncertain. The V end lost 2 bases, the J end lost 7 bases, and 12 bases lay between the germline ends. The CDR3 is 14 amino acids. Germline loops: CDR1 SGHTA, CDR2 FQGNSA. The CDR3 nucleotides are TGTGCCAGCAGCTTATCAAGCTTTCGTAACACCATATATTTT. This sequence encodes CASSLSSFRNTIYF.

This chain uses TRBV14 with TRBJ1-6; TRBD1 aligns across 9 bases. The CDR3 contains 16 residues. The trim removed 0 bases at V and 10 bases at J, leaving 7 bases unmatched. In germline, CDR1 is SGHDN, CDR2 FVKESK. Written as DNA, the CDR3 is TGTGCCAGCAGCCAAGATACGGGACAGGGTGAATCACCCCTCCACTTT. Residues: CASSQDTGQGESPLHF.